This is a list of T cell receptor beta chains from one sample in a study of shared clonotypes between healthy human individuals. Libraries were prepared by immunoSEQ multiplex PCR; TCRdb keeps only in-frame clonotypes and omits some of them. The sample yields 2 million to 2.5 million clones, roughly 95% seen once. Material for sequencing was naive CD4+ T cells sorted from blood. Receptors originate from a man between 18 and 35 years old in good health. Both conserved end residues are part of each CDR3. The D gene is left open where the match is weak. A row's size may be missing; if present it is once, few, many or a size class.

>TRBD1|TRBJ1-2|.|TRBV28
CASTRGQGGYGYTF
TGTGCCAGCACCAGAGGACAGGGAGGTTATGGCTACACCTTC
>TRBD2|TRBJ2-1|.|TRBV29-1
CSLSGGTGGSEQFF
TGCAGCTTATCCGGGGGGACCGGCGGAAGTGAGCAGTTCTTC
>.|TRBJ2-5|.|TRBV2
CASSDRPGGTQYF
TGTGCCAGCAGTGACAGGCCCGGGGGGACCCAGTACTTC
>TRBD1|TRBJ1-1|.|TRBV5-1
CASSRGQGMMNTEAFF
TGCGCCAGCAGCCGCGGACAGGGTATGATGAACACTGAAGCTTTCTTT
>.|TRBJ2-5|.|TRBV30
CGLAQGGETQYF
TGTGGTCTCGCACAGGGCGGCGAGACCCAGTACTTC
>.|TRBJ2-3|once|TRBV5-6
CASSLRQGPSDTQYF
TGTGCCAGCAGCTTGAGGCAGGGCCCGTCAGATACGCAGTATTTT
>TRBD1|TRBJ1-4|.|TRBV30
CAWSRGPNEKLFF
TGTGCTTGGAGTAGGGGGCCTAATGAAAAACTGTTTTTT
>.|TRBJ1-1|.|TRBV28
CASSPPLTSRAFF
TGTGCCAGCAGTCCCCCTTTAACCTCGCGGGCTTTCTTT
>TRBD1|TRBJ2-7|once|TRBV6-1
CAARGTGLYEQYF
TGTGCCGCACGGGGGACAGGGTTGTACGAGCAGTACTTC
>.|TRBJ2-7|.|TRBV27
CASRHPGEGAYEQYF
TGTGCCAGCAGACACCCCGGTGAGGGCGCCTACGAGCAGTACTTC
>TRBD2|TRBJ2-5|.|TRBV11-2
CASSFGTSGRDF
TGTGCCAGCAGCTTTGGGACTAGCGGGAGGGACTTC
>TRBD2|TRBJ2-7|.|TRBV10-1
CASSEDLAGSYEQYF
TGCGCCAGCAGTGAAGACCTAGCGGGCTCCTACGAGCAGTACTTC
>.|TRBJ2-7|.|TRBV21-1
CASSKGRGLAHASYEQYF
TGTGCCAGCAGCAAAGGACGGGGACTAGCGCATGCTTCCTACGAGCAGTACTTC
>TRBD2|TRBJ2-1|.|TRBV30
CAWSVQGLAGGGSYNEQFF
TGTGCCTGGAGTGTACAGGGACTAGCGGGAGGGGGGTCCTACAATGAGCAGTTCTTC
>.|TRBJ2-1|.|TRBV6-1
CASRAGRTVSFEQFF
TGTGCCAGCAGGGCCGGGAGAACAGTCTCTTTTGAGCAGTTCTTC
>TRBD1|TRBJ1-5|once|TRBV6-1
CASSGDRGYQPQHF
TGTGCCAGCAGTGGGGACAGGGGGTATCAGCCCCAGCATTTT